The 24 T cell receptor beta chains below were found in one sample sequenced in a study of Ad26.COV2.S vaccination and SARS-CoV-2 variants. As for treatment: around 19 received Ad26.COV2.S at low or high dose, single or two shots; 5 received placebo; per-sample allocation not given. Repertoires come from day 63 after the first vaccine or placebo injection. TCRdb's table, derived via immunoSEQ multiplex PCR, lists solely in-frame clones and lacks some. The sample lists fewer than 500,000 clones, roughly nine tenths seen once, with over 2.5% in the top ten. Sample: peripheral blood, taken in a trial of Ad26.COV2.S vaccine versus placebo. The receptors shown here come from a person aged 18-65 years who received the Ad26.COV2.S COVID-19 vaccine or a placebo.

V usage is TRBV28 and J usage is TRBJ2-7; D perhaps matches TRBD1 (6 bases). V lost 6 bases and J 0 bases, leaving 12 bases between the germline ends. Germline V CDR1 and CDR2: MDHEN, SYDVKM. The CDR3 spans 14 residues. The CDR3 spells CASRPTGISYEQYV. The CDR3 DNA sequence: TGTGCCAGCAGACCCACAGGGATCTCCTACGAGCAGTACGTC.

V is TRBV3-1 (or the pseudogene TRBV3-2) and J is TRBJ2-7; TRBD1 is a possible D gene (6 bases). Trimming removed 4 bases at V and 5 bases at J, with 18 bases between. The germline CDR1 and CDR2 sequences are LGHDT and YNNKEL (reference sequence). This CDR3 is built from 15 residues. CDR3 loop: CASSPEWGLTHEQYF. The CDR3 region has the DNA TGTGCCAGCAGCCCAGAGTGGGGGCTTACCCACGAGCAGTACTTC.

The CDR3 loop is CASSTGLAGVWDTGELFF. The CDR3 region has the DNA TGTGCCAGCAGCACGGGACTAGCGGGGGTATGGGACACCGGGGAGCTGTTTTTT. The J gene is TRBJ2-2, the V gene TRBV5-6, with TRBD2 matching over 14 bases. The CDR3 length is 18 residues. CDR1 is SGHDT, CDR2 YYEEEE, per germline. V lost 4 bases, J lost 3 bases, and 8 bases stayed unmatched.

CDR3 in DNA: TGTGCCTGGAGCGTAGATAGGTTGAGTGAGCAGTTCTTC. Translated: CAWSVDRLSEQFF. V is TRBV30 and J is TRBJ2-1; D unresolved. The CDR3 runs to 13 residues. The germline V gene has CDR1 GTSNPN and CDR2 SVGIG (reference sequence). V shed 3 bases and J shed 9 bases, with 15 bases lying between them.

This chain joins TRBV15 and TRBJ1-4; D remains unclear. There are 13 residues in the CDR3. CDR1 LNHNV and CDR2 YYDKDF come from the germline V gene (reference sequence). Trimming took off 6 bases at V and 8 bases at J, with 13 bases between the two ends. The CDR3 loop is CATRIAAREKLFF. The CDR3 coding sequence is TGTGCCACCAGGATCGCGGCGAGAGAAAAACTGTTTTTT.

This clone was seen more than once but under ten times. The chain uses TRBV7-6 and TRBJ2-2; D not certain. Trimming pared 4 bases from V and 3 bases from J, leaving 12 bases between. CDR3 length equals 15 residues. Germline CDR1 is SGHVS and CDR2 is FNYEAQ. The CDR3 here is CASSSHTSYTGELFF. CDR3 nucleotides: TGTGCCAGCAGCTCCCACACGAGCTACACCGGGGAGCTGTTTTTT.

The chain uses TRBV5-4 and TRBJ1-2, with D tentatively TRBD1 (6 bases). The germline V and J ends were trimmed by 4 bases and 6 bases, with 25 bases remaining between them. This CDR3 comprises 17 residues. Germline CDR1 SGHNT, CDR2 YYREEE (reference sequence). The DNA of the CDR3 is TGTGCCAGCAGCCGCGGAGCAGGGGCGGCGGAAAGGAATGGCTACACCTTC. Amino acids: CASSRGAGAAERNGYTF.

The V gene is TRBV5-5, the J gene TRBJ2-3; tentative D call: TRBD1 (6 bases). Germline V gives CDR1 SGHKS, CDR2 YYEKEE (reference sequence). The V and J ends lost 6 bases and 2 bases respectively, with 16 bases between them. The CDR3 is 15 residues long. CDR3: CASIRRGLYTDTQYF. The CDR3 DNA reads as TGTGCCAGCATTCGAAGGGGGTTGTACACAGATACGCAGTATTTT. The full variable domain, rest sourced from reference TRBV5-5 and TRBJ2-3, is DAGVTQSPTHLIKTRGQQVTLRCSPISGHKSVSWYQQVLGQGPQFIFQYYEKEERGRGNFPDRFSARQFPNYSSELNVNALLLGDSALYLCASIRRGLYTDTQYFGPGTRLTVL.

The chain uses TRBV18 and TRBJ1-4, with TRBD1 matching over 9 bases. The J segment lost 7 bases and the V segment lost 8 bases, leaving 8 bases of the junction unmatched. The CDR3 runs 14 residues. Germline V CDR1 and CDR2: KGHSH, LQKENI. CDR3 nucleotides: TGTGCCAGCCCCTACAGGGGGCGGGTTGAAAAACTGTTTTTT. Translation gives CASPYRGRVEKLFF.

V and J are TRBV29-1 and TRBJ1-4; 7 bases are shared with TRBD1. Looked up from germline, CDR1 is SQVTM and CDR2 is ANQGSEA. Trimming cost V 4 bases and J 7 bases; bases outside gene matches: 3. The CDR3 consists of 12 residues. The CDR3 loop reads CSVVNRGEKLFF. CDR3 coding DNA: TGCAGCGTTGTCAACAGGGGTGAAAAACTGTTTTTT.

The J gene is TRBJ2-7, the V gene TRBV6-2 or TRBV6-3; 10 nucleotides agree with TRBD2. Germline assignment: CDR1 MNHEY and CDR2 SVGEGT. The CDR3 consists of 15 residues. The J segment lost 2 bases and the V segment lost 2 bases, leaving 3 bases of the junction unmatched. CDR3 nucleotides: TGTGCCAGCAGTTACAGCAGCGGGGGGGCCTACGAGCAGTACTTC. Its protein is CASSYSSGGAYEQYF.

V gene TRBV6-2 or TRBV6-3 combines with J gene TRBJ2-7, with D unclear. V was trimmed by 0 bases and J by 7 bases, leaving 19 bases between them. Germline CDR1 and CDR2: MNHEY and SVGEGT. This CDR3 region has 16 residues. In DNA form, the CDR3 reads TGTGCCAGCAGTTACTCCCCCCTCCGACTGACATGGGAGCAGTACTTC. Translated, it gives CASSYSPLRLTWEQYF.

J is TRBJ2-1 and V is TRBV24-1; D gene unclear. Germline-derived CDR1 and CDR2 are KGHDR and SFDVKD. V was trimmed by 3 bases and J by 5 bases, leaving 13 bases between them. This CDR3 is built from 15 residues. The CDR3 is CATSDARFTHNEQFF. The CDR3, as DNA: TGTGCCACCAGTGATGCCCGCTTCACGCACAATGAGCAGTTCTTC.

V usage is TRBV24-1 and J usage is TRBJ1-2; D perhaps matches TRBD1 (5 bases). The V gene's germline CDR1 is KGHDR and CDR2 SFDVKD. This CDR3 comprises 12 residues. Deletions cut 4 bases from V and 7 bases from J, with 9 bases between. CDR3 sequence: CATSDGGTGYTF. The CDR3 DNA sequence: TGTGCCACCAGTGACGGGGGGACTGGCTACACCTTC.

This clone was detected a few times. This rearrangement joins TRBV6-2 or TRBV6-3 to TRBJ2-7, with D uncertain. The length of the CDR3 is 14 residues. V lost 5 bases and J lost 5, with 16 bases in between. Looked up from germline, CDR1 is MNHEY and CDR2 is SVGEGT. CDR3 coding DNA: TGTGCCAGCAGTCGCAACGGACCATGGAACGAGCAGTACTTC. The encoded protein is CASSRNGPWNEQYF.

The J gene is TRBJ2-1, the V gene TRBV11-3, with 11 bases lining up with TRBD2. Unmatched junction bases numbered 0, after V lost 2 bases and J lost 6 bases. Germline CDR1 is SGHNT and CDR2 is YENEEA. This CDR3 has 14 residues. CDR3 in amino acids: CASSLLAGGNEQFF. The CDR3 DNA follows: TGTGCCAGCAGCTTACTAGCGGGAGGCAATGAGCAGTTCTTC.

This clone was counted a single time. The chain is built from TRBV7-2 and TRBJ2-5, with TRBD1 matching over 10 bases. This CDR3 contains 13 residues. Trimming removed 3 bases from V and 12 bases from J; junction bases left unmatched: 7. The germline V gene has CDR1 SGHTA and CDR2 FQGNSA. The CDR3 is CASSLAGQGPEYF. Here the CDR3 DNA reads TGTGCCAGCAGCTTGGCGGGACAGGGGCCGGAGTACTTC.

This clone occurred once. J is TRBJ1-4 and V is TRBV11-3; TRBD1 matches at 8 bases. The junction had 3 bases not matched to a gene; V was cut back by 5 bases and J by 1 base. CDR1 and CDR2 (germline): SGHNT, YENEEA. This CDR3 contains 15 residues. CDR3 coding DNA: TGTGCCAGCAGCGCCGGACAGGGAACTAATGAAAAACTGTTTTTT. Translation: CASSAGQGTNEKLFF. The full variable domain, rest sourced from reference TRBV11-3 and TRBJ1-4, is EAGVVQSPRYKIIEKKQPVAFWCNPISGHNTLYWYLQNLGQGPELLIRYENEEAVDDSQLPKDRFSAERLKGVDSTLKIQPAELGDSAVYLCASSAGQGTNEKLFFGSGTQLSVL.

V usage is TRBV7-6 and J usage is TRBJ1-1; D unclear. CDR3 length: 15 amino acids. V was cut by 4 bases and J by 1 base, with 13 bases left in between. Germline lookup yields CDR1 SGHVS and CDR2 FNYEAQ. The CDR3 spells CASSSPLGGNTEAFF. The CDR3 coding sequence is TGTGCCAGCAGCTCTCCCTTGGGCGGGAACACTGAAGCTTTCTTT. Based on the CDR3 plus reference TRBV7-6 and TRBJ1-1, the full variable domain is GAGVSQSPRYKVTKRGQDVALRCDPISGHVSLYWYRQALGQGPEFLTYFNYEAQQDKSGLPNDRFSAERPEGSISTLTIQRTEQRDSAMYRCASSSPLGGNTEAFFGQGTRLTVV.

Worth noting for this clone: The same CDR3 also results from other DNA sequences found in this sample. This sequence joins TRBV9 and TRBJ1-6; 8 nucleotides match TRBD1. This CDR3 region has 14 residues. The germline V gene encodes CDR1 SGDLS and CDR2 YYNGEE. V lost 2 bases to trimming and J lost 10 bases; unmatched junction nucleotides: 5. DNA for the CDR3: TGTGCCAGCAGCGTTGGACAGGGAAGATCACCCCTCCACTTT. Its translation: CASSVGQGRSPLHF.

This rearrangement joins TRBV19 to TRBJ2-5; tentatively, D is TRBD2 (5 bases). Looked up from germline, CDR1 is LNHDA and CDR2 is SQIVND (reference sequence). The CDR3 runs to 13 residues. Trimming cost V 10 bases and J 9 bases, with 21 bases left between them. CDR3 coding DNA: TGTGCCAACGACCGGGCCCCGGGATTGTCCCAGTACTTC. This sequence encodes CANDRAPGLSQYF. Filled out from reference TRBV19 and TRBJ2-5, the complete variable domain reads DGGITQSPKYLFRKEGQNVTLSCEQNLNHDAMYWYRQDPGQGLRLIYYSQIVNDFQKGDIAEGYSVSREKKESFPLTVTSAQKNPTAFYLCANDRAPGLSQYFGPGTRLLVL.

This clone came up once. V usage is TRBV19 and J usage is TRBJ1-4; 7 bases align to TRBD1. The CDR3 totals 14 residues. Trimming cost V 3 bases and J 6 bases; bases outside gene matches: 4. Germline V CDR1 and CDR2: LNHDA, SQIVND (reference sequence). The CDR3 region has the DNA TGTGCCAGTAGTATTCAAGGGGGCGATGAAAAACTGTTTTTT. This codes for CASSIQGGDEKLFF.

The CDR3 protein is CASSVNRVGVGETQYF. CDR3 sequence (DNA): TGTGCCAGCAGCGTCAACAGGGTTGGGGTGGGTGAGACCCAGTACTTC. The genes are TRBV7-2 and TRBJ2-5; D perhaps matches TRBD1 (6 bases). CDR1 SGHTA and CDR2 FQGNSA come from the germline V gene. Trimming removed 5 bases at V and 5 bases at J, with 21 bases between. The CDR3 loop spans 16 amino acids.

V gene TRBV29-1 combines with J gene TRBJ2-1; D unresolved. This CDR3 contains 14 residues. Germline-derived CDR1 and CDR2 are SQVTM and ANQGSEA. With 6 bases removed from V and 2 bases from J, the gap between germline ends came to 14 bases. The CDR3 reads CSVRTVNPYNEQFF. DNA for the CDR3: TGCAGCGTGAGGACCGTCAACCCCTACAATGAGCAGTTCTTC.